Shown below are 6 T cell receptor beta chains from a single sample sequenced in a study of T cells after yellow fever vaccination (dated by TCRdb to between 2018 and 2021). The sample's treatment or condition, from its label and the paper: live attenuated yellow fever vaccine strain. Library preparation used 5' RACE. Sequencing was performed on an Illumina NovaSeq 6000. In-frame beta chains were kept once TCRdb had trimmed the public reads at Q25 with fastp and called clones with MiXCR. CDR3 protein sequences are deduplicated, and each keeps its most common genes and DNA. Counted in this sample were under 200,000 distinct CDR3 sequences; around 10% of them appeared once. Of the sample, 36% falls within the top ten clones. The specimen comprised CD8+ T cells sorted from PBMCs, sampled 15 days after the yellow fever booster vaccination. These receptor sequences come from a man younger than 30 who received the YFV17D yellow fever vaccine.

This clonotype was observed a handful of times. This rearrangement joins TRBV7-9 to TRBJ1-2; 7 bases are shared with TRBD1. This CDR3 comprises 14 residues. CDR1 and CDR2 (germline): SEHNR, FQNEAQ (reference sequence). Trimming removed 3 bases from V and 4 bases from J; junction bases left unmatched: 5. CDR3 DNA: TGTGCCAGCAGCTTCGACAGGGAACTCTATGGCTACACCTTC. As protein: CASSFDRELYGYTF.

V usage is TRBV7-6 and J usage is TRBJ2-1; TRBD2 agrees at 15 bases. This CDR3 comprises 16 residues. Germline CDR1 reads SGHVS; CDR2 reads FNYEAQ. The V segment lost 5 bases and the J segment 9 bases; nucleotides outside the gene matches: 8. For the CDR3, the DNA is TGTGCCAGCAGCAGTCGGACTAGCGGGGGGGCACGTGAGCAGTTCTTC. Its protein product is CASSSRTSGGAREQFF.

This clonotype showed up many times. The chain employs TRBV12-3 or TRBV12-4 and TRBJ2-3, with TRBD2 identical over 8 bases. This CDR3 has 15 amino acids. J lost 5 bases, V lost 4 bases, and 8 bases had no gene match. The CDR3 loop reads CASSSSGTRLDTQYF. For the CDR3, the DNA is TGTGCCAGCAGTTCCTCCGGGACTAGACTAGATACGCAGTATTTT.

This clonotype turned up a few times. The chain couples TRBV7-6 to TRBJ2-2; 9 bases match TRBD2. The CDR3 totals 14 residues. Losses at the gene ends were 4 bases for V and 6 bases for J; bases not matched to a gene: 3. Germline CDR1 and CDR2: SGHVS and FNYEAQ. DNA of the CDR3: TGTGCCAGCAGCTCGGGACTAGCCTCCGGGGAGCTGTTTTTT. Protein: CASSSGLASGELFF.

The chain uses TRBV20-1 and TRBJ2-7; 11 bases align to TRBD1. The length of the CDR3 is 13 residues. CDR1 is DFQATT and CDR2 is SNEGSKA in the germline V gene (reference sequence). After removal of 3 bases from V and 4 bases from J, the junction contained 2 bases not matched to a gene. The CDR3 protein is CSARDRGQYEQYV. The CDR3, as DNA: TGCAGTGCTAGGGACAGGGGGCAGTACGAGCAGTACGTC.

This clonotype turned up a few times. This chain links TRBV11-2 with TRBJ2-2; unclear D gene. Trimming shortened V by 4 bases and J by 9 bases, and 18 bases separated the two germline ends. Germline assignment: CDR1 SGHAT and CDR2 FQNNGV. The CDR3 covers 15 residues. The DNA for the CDR3 is TGTGCCAGCAGCTCCCCCCTGGCCGTTGGCCGGGAGCTGTTTTTT. This sequence encodes CASSSPLAVGRELFF.